This T cell receptor (beta chain) is drawn from a study of shared clonotypes between healthy human individuals. Notes on the study in general: A few donors had 5% to 6% of their naive CD4 clonotypes in common. Among donors, sharing of clonotypes was expected to be affected by sequencing depth.

This clone was seen once. Its antigen is undetermined. From germline, CDR1 is SGHDT and CDR2 YYEEEE. The trim removed 3 bases at V and 2 bases at J, leaving 11 bases unmatched. This CDR3 spans 16 amino acids. TCRdb's copy holds only in-frame clones and misses some; the assay was immunoSEQ multiplex PCR. The table records over 2 million clones, 85% to 95% of them present only once. The sample comprised naive CD4+ T cells from PBMCs. Subset given: CD45RA+ positively selected. The V gene is TRBV5-6, the J gene TRBJ2-7; 7 positions match TRBD1. The receptor was isolated from a man aged 18 to 30 in good health. Some clones in this sample may be carry-over from other donors' samples. The CDR3 protein is CASSSIRGQRTYEQYF. The CDR3 DNA sequence: TGTGCCAGCAGCTCCATTAGGGGACAGCGAACCTACGAGCAGTACTTC. Full variable domain (rest looked up from reference TRBV5-6 and TRBJ2-7): DAGVTQSPTHLIKTRGQQVTLRCSPKSGHDTVSWYQQALGQGPQFIFQYYEEEERQRGNFPDRFSGHQFPNYSSELNVNALLLGDSALYLCASSSIRGQRTYEQYFGPGTRLTVT.